This T cell receptor beta chain was found in a study of identical twins (dated by TCRdb to 2016 to 2018). Turning to the overall study: To test whether fetal clonotypes persist, the study used deep sequencing on TCR alpha and beta repertoires from monozygotic twins, unrelated adults of various ages, and cord blood. To rule out contamination, the twin experiments were replicated at different times with different library preparation protocols. Summary of the overall study and its limitations: Because the same donors could not be followed over many years, the conclusions depended on cross-sectional statistical analysis. Excess twin sharing in beta out-of-frame sequences was weaker because fewer shared sequences lowered the signal-to-noise ratio. In monozygotic twins, recombination models systematically underestimated out-of-frame TCR alpha sharing, but the models matched the sharing seen between unrelated individuals. Zero-insertion analyses could be partly confounded by invariant T cells such as MAIT and iNKT, although diverse VJ usage argued against such confounding for most clonotypes. Abundant cord blood beta clonotypes had fewer insertions, young adult naive repertoires showed a similar but weaker trend, and memory repertoires showed no such trend. Out-of-frame TCR alpha sequences shared between twins showed an excess of low generation-probability sequences compared with coincidental sharing between unrelated individuals.

Looking up the germline V gene yields CDR1 SQVTM and CDR2 ANQGSEA. V and J are truncated by 6 bases and 6 bases respectively, leaving an intervening sequence of 14 bases. The CDR3, cysteine through phenylalanine, is 12 amino acids long. Only the CDR3 DNA is retained, 36 bases long and in frame from the first base. All donors were healthy Caucasians. The twin cohort comprised three pairs of female monozygotic twins, all aged roughly 18 to 30 years. Positive isolation kits from Invitrogen were used to isolate CD4+ and CD8+ T cell populations. Libraries were built with 5' RACE. Sequenced on an Illumina HiSeq 2000. A universal primer binding site was introduced by template switching, and a unique molecular identifier was present in the final cDNA, enabling accurate counting of TCR cDNA molecules. Specific primers in the conserved constant-segment region were used to synthesize first-strand cDNA for TCR alpha and beta chains. To control for contamination, every cDNA library carried two barcodes: a SMART-Mk sample barcode plus Illumina barcodes. TruSeq adapter sequences along with Illumina sample barcodes were introduced in two successive PCR steps. The Illumina HiSeq platform was used with custom primers to sequence TCR alpha and beta cDNA libraries. Per the source publication's procedure: Unique molecular identifiers were extracted from raw reads with MiGEC, and CDR3 positions were determined with MiXCR. Recombination models were inferred per individual with the repgenHMM and IGoR tools using an EM algorithm. Shared clonotypes were analyzed with the tcR package in R, and sharing was normalized by the product of cloneset sizes. To study raw recombination without the effects of thymic and clonal selection, out-of-frame nonproductive sequences were analyzed. TCRdb's own reprocessing of the public reads used fastp at Q25 and MiXCR and kept productive beta chains. One record per CDR3 amino acid sequence lists the most common genes and DNA. TCRdb's processing, not the authors', yielded these V and J calls. The sample yields approximately 230,000 distinct CDR3 sequences; 5% to 7% were counted once. In total, the top ten clones hold approximately 15% of the sample.

This clonotype was counted a few times. Its antigen is unknown. Within one base of it there is no much larger clone, and no base qualities were kept. In addition, the sample was reused for a study of T cells expressing NK-cell markers. As noted in the second study: TCR beta-chain repertoires were profiled in sorted CD3+CD56+NKG2C+, CD3+CD56+NKG2C- and CD3+CD56-NKG2C+ T-cell subsets from about 8 donors. Among the eight sequenced donors, seven were HCMV-seropositive and one was HCMV-seronegative. In several experiments an anti-gammadeltaTCR antibody was added to restrict sorting to alphabetaTCR-expressing T cells. In six donors, the dominant CD3+CD56+NKG2C+ clonotypes were found to rank among the top 10 CD8+ clonotypes and to make up about 1.0-8% of CD8+ T cells. Those dominant clonotypes were again the most abundant among CD3+CD56-NKG2C+ cells in several donors, at about 25-65%. It remained unclear whether the expanded NKG2C-expressing T cell clones were specific for HCMV antigens. Randomly selected healthy volunteers, three men and five women, were used as the eight sequenced donors. A commercial ELISA kit detecting HCMV-specific IgG in serum was used to determine HCMV serostatus. Reads were demultiplexed and grouped by UMI with MIGEC, and clonotypes were assembled and quantified with MiTCR. To remove erroneous sequences, TCR cDNA sequences were retained only when supported by two or more reads. The tcR package was used for downstream repertoire analysis, with clonotypes matched between fractions based on CDR3 nucleotide sequence plus V segment. Antigen specificity was annotated against VDJdb with VDJmatch, allowing one amino acid substitution in CDR3.

The V and J segments used are TRBV29-1 and TRBJ1-1; TRBD1 might be the D gene, on 5 matching bases. Sequencing input: CD8+ T cells sorted from blood. The clonotype comes from a woman aged 18-29 years in good health. The bases read TGCAGCGTGGTTGGGGGTGAGGCTGAAGCTTTCTTT. This codes for CSVVGGEAEAFF.